The source of this TCR beta chain is a study of CD8 T cells in ankylosing spondylitis. Study observations and caveats: Peripheral blood held disease-linked clones only at relatively low frequency, and these were CD8+. Significant enrichment of disease-linked clones was reported in matched ankylosing spondylitis synovial fluid. A TCR beta motif of about eight highly homologous variants seemed to mark ankylosing spondylitis blood.

Germline V lookup: CDR1 MDHEN, CDR2 SYDVKM. V lost 9 bases and J lost 1, with 16 bases in between. The CDR3 contains 16 residues. A remark on this clonotype: The antigen is not known.

Molecular-barcoded quantitative 5'-RACE produced these TCR beta libraries. One entry per CDR3 protein, called by TCRdb with MiXCR from the 5' RACE reads. The table has about 750,000 distinct CDR3 sequences, roughly 19% seen once. The receptor was derived from a male donor with ankylosing spondylitis. The chain couples TRBV28 to TRBJ2-6; D perhaps matches TRBD1 (6 bases). The sequenced sample consisted of blood, either unsorted or a sorted T cell fraction (not recorded which). The CDR3 nucleotides are TGTGCCAGTAGCTCACGGACAGAGTCTGGGGCCAACGTCCTGACTTTC. Its translation is CASSSRTESGANVLTF.